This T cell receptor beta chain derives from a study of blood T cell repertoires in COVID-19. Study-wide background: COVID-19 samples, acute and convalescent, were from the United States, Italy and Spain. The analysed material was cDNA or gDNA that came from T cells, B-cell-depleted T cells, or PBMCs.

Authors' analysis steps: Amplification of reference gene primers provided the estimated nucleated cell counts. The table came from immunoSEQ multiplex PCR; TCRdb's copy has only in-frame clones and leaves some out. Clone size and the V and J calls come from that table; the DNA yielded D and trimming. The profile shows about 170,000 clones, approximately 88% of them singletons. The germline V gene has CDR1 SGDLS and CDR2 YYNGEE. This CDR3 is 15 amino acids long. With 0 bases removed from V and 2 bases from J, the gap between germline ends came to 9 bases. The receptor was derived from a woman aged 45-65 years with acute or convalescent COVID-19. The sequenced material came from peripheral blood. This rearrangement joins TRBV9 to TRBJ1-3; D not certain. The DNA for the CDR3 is TGTGCCAGCAGCGTAGTTCCTAATCCTGGAAACACCATATATTTT. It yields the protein CASSVVPNPGNTIYF.